The sequence of this T cell receptor beta chain was determined in a study of blood T cells in healthy people across ages. V shed 5 bases and J shed 3 bases, with 17 bases lying between them. This CDR3 has 16 residues. CDR1 and CDR2 (germline): SGHAT, FQNNGV. Next came a second PCR, run for roughly 7 to 12 cycles, which used a sample-barcoded 5' primer along with a J-beta primer mix. A template-switch adaptor containing 12 random nucleotides labeled each cDNA molecule. Using its own MiXCR run on the 5' RACE reads, TCRdb lists one record per CDR3 protein. The sample has 780,000 or so distinct CDR3 sequences; about 55% are singletons. This clonotype was counted a single time. Antigen specificity is unknown. General study results and limits: Across the age range, TCR beta diversity per million T cells fell in a roughly linear way. More naive CD4+ cells and higher diversity marked long-lived donors relative to aged donors. Estimated diversity, derived from one million T cells, was regarded as an underestimate.

This sequence was found in a man at least 80 years old in good health. Source material: blood. The chain links TRBV11-2 to TRBJ2-1; tentative D call: TRBD2 (5 bases). The CDR3 region has the DNA TGTGCCAGCAGCCGGGAATACAGAGCTTACTACAATGAGCAGTTCTTC. It yields the protein CASSREYRAYYNEQFF.